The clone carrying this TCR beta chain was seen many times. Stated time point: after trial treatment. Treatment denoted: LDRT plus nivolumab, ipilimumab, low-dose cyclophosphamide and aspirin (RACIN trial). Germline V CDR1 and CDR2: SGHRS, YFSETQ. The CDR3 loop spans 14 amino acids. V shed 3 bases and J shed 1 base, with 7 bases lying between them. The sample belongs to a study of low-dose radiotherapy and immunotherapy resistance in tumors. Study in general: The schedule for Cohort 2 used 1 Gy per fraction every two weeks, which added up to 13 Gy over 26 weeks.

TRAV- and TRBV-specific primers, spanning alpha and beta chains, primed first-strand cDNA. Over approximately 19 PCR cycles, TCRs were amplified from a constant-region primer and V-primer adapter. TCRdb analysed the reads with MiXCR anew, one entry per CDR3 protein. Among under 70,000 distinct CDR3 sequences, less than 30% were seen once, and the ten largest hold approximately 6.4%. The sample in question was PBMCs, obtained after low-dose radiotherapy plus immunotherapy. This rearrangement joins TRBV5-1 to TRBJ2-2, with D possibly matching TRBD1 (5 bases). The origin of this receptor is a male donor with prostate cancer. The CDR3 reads CASSSGQNTGELFF. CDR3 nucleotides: TGCGCCAGCAGCTCTGGACAGAACACCGGGGAGCTGTTTTTT.